The 23 T cell receptor beta chains listed next were all sequenced from one sample in a study of T cell responses to AZD1222 COVID-19 vaccine. Here immunoSEQ multiplex PCR was the method, and the copy in TCRdb shows in-frame clones only, minus some. This sample carries 200,000 or so clones, 90% of them seen once, and the ten largest clones take around 6.4%. Sequencing was performed on peripheral blood, taken on day 0 of AZD1222 vaccination. These receptors originate from an adult in good health.

This rearrangement joins TRBV19 to TRBJ1-2; maybe TRBD1 (6 bases). This CDR3 comprises 16 residues. With 1 base removed from V and 2 bases from J, the gap between germline ends came to 14 bases. The germline V gene has CDR1 LNHDA and CDR2 SQIVND (reference sequence). CDR3 amino acids: CASSIVPRQANYGYTF. In nucleotides, the CDR3 is TGTGCCAGTAGTATAGTGCCGCGACAGGCCAACTATGGCTACACCTTC.

The J gene is TRBJ1-2, the V gene TRBV2; no clear D. Per the germline V gene, CDR1 is SNHLY and CDR2 is FYNNEI. V lost 4 bases, J lost 7 bases, and 13 bases lay in between. CDR3 length: 13 residues. CDR3 DNA sequence: TGTGCCAGCAGTGCCCTCGAGGAGAGTGGCTACACCTTC. Translated, it gives CASSALEESGYTF. The whole variable domain, filled in from reference TRBV2 and TRBJ1-2, reads EPEVTQTPSHQVTQMGQEVILRCVPISNHLYFYWYRQILGQKVEFLVSFYNNEISEKSEIFDDQFSVERPDGSNFTLKIRSTKLEDSAMYFCASSALEESGYTFGSGTRLTVV.

This clone appeared a single time. J is TRBJ2-2 and V is TRBV24-1; TRBD1 matches 7 bases. Trimming cost V 3 bases and J 4 bases; bases outside gene matches: 7. Germline loops: CDR1 KGHDR, CDR2 SFDVKD. The CDR3 is 16 amino acids. The CDR3 sequence: CATSDPQWDSTGELFF. The CDR3 DNA sequence: TGTGCCACCAGTGATCCACAATGGGACAGCACCGGGGAGCTGTTTTTT.

The chain employs TRBV14 and TRBJ2-7; the match to TRBD1 covers 9 bases. Germline values: CDR1 SGHDN, CDR2 FVKESK. This CDR3 comprises 16 residues. V lost 1 base, J lost 3 bases, and 7 bases stayed unmatched. CDR3 residues: CASSQGRDRDFYEQYF. In nucleotides, the CDR3 is TGTGCCAGCAGCCAAGGCCGGGACAGGGACTTCTACGAGCAGTACTTC. The entire variable domain, with the rest obtained from reference TRBV14 and TRBJ2-7, is as follows: EAGVTQFPSHSVIEKGQTVTLRCDPISGHDNLYWYRRVMGKEIKFLLHFVKESKQDESGMPNNRFLAERTGGTYSTLKVQPAELEDSGVYFCASSQGRDRDFYEQYFGPGTRLTVT.

In this sample, this clone turned up once. The chain combines TRBV7-9 with TRBJ2-6; D ambiguous. Trimming stripped 7 bases from V and 4 bases from J, with 8 bases between. The V gene's germline CDR1 is SEHNR and CDR2 FQNEAQ (reference sequence). This CDR3 comprises 13 residues. The CDR3 here is CASNPPGANVLTF. As DNA, the CDR3 is TGTGCCAGCAACCCCCCGGGGGCCAACGTCCTGACTTTC.

The chain carries TRBV6-6 and TRBJ1-2; the D gene is possibly TRBD1 (5 bases). V was trimmed by 4 bases and J by 5 bases, leaving 14 bases between them. The CDR3 has 14 residues. Germline V gives CDR1 MNHNY, CDR2 SVGAGI (reference sequence). CDR3 DNA: TGTGCCAGCAGTTGGCGGGGCAGTGAGTATGGCTACACCTTC. Protein sequence: CASSWRGSEYGYTF.

The rearrangement uses TRBV7-9 and TRBJ2-1, with TRBD1 as a possible D gene (6 bases). Germline V gives CDR1 SEHNR, CDR2 FQNEAQ (reference sequence). Trimming removed 5 bases from V and 8 bases from J, with 10 bases in between. The CDR3 extends over 12 amino acids. DNA of the CDR3: TGTGCCAGCAGCCCAGGGGTCCATGAGCAGTTCTTC. Encoded protein: CASSPGVHEQFF.

The chain carries TRBV6-5 and TRBJ1-5, with D possibly being TRBD1 (5 bases). Trimming took 6 bases from V and 5 from J, leaving 14 bases between them. The CDR3 runs 14 residues. Germline V CDR1 and CDR2: MNHEY, SVGAGI. The CDR3 spells CASSLRGSYQPQHF. The CDR3 DNA sequence: TGTGCCAGCAGCCTAAGGGGCAGCTATCAGCCCCAGCATTTT.

This chain connects TRBV6-4 to TRBJ2-2; 8 nucleotides match TRBD1. The length of the CDR3 is 14 residues. Per germline, CDR1 MRHNA and CDR2 SNTAGT. V lost 6 bases to trimming and J lost 3 bases; unmatched junction nucleotides: 3. The DNA for the CDR3 is TGTGCCAGCAGGGAGGACAGGGACACCGGGGAGCTGTTTTTT. Translated: CASREDRDTGELFF.

This clone was picked up one time. This rearrangement joins TRBV27 to TRBJ2-1; 7 bases align to TRBD2. The CDR3 sequence is 15 residues long. The J segment lost 7 bases and the V segment lost 7 bases, leaving 13 bases of the junction unmatched. Germline values: CDR1 MNHEY, CDR2 SMNVEV (reference sequence). The CDR3 DNA reads as TGTGCCAGCACCCCCCCAGGACTAGTCGGAAATGAGCAGTTCTTC. Amino acids: CASTPPGLVGNEQFF.

V gene TRBV24-1 combines with J gene TRBJ1-2; D is unresolved. Germline CDR1 KGHDR, CDR2 SFDVKD. With 3 bases removed from V and 8 bases from J, the gap between germline ends came to 6 bases. The CDR3 extends over 11 amino acids. In DNA, the CDR3 is TGTGCCACCAGTGATCCCATGGGCTACACCTTC. Translating it yields CATSDPMGYTF.

J is TRBJ1-2 and V is TRBV28; TRBD1 matches 7 bases. This CDR3 has 12 amino acids. Per the germline V gene, CDR1 is MDHEN and CDR2 is SYDVKM. V lost 6 bases, J lost 6 bases, and 4 bases stayed unmatched. CDR3 bases: TGTGCCAGCAGCTTACAGGGGCATGGCTACACCTTC. Translated: CASSLQGHGYTF.

The chain employs TRBV5-4 and TRBJ1-2; 8 bases agree with TRBD1. Germline trimming cut 4 bases from V and 7 bases from J; bases unmatched to any gene: 9. This CDR3 spans 14 amino acids. Germline loops: CDR1 SGHNT, CDR2 YYREEE (reference sequence). In DNA, the CDR3 is TGTGCCAGCAGCCTCGGGACAGGCTTTTCTGGCTACACCTTC. This translates into CASSLGTGFSGYTF.

The V gene is TRBV6-5, the J gene TRBJ2-4; D remains unclear. Germline loops: CDR1 MNHEY, CDR2 SVGAGI. Trimming removed 6 bases at V and 8 bases at J, with 11 bases between. This CDR3 spans 12 amino acids. The CDR3 spells CASRPDGHIQYF. CDR3 bases: TGTGCCAGCAGACCCGACGGCCACATTCAGTACTTC.

This chain uses TRBV3-1 (or the pseudogene TRBV3-2) with TRBJ1-2, with 8 bases that match TRBD1. The CDR3 contains 14 residues. Germline CDR1 is LGHDT and CDR2 is YNNKEL (reference sequence). Trimming at V came to 5 bases and at J to 5 bases, leaving 7 bases not matched to a gene. CDR3 bases: TGTGCCAGCAGCGCCCGACAGGGGCCTTATGGCTACACCTTC. It specifies CASSARQGPYGYTF.

This clone was seen only a few times. This sequence joins TRBV7-2 and TRBJ1-1; D is unresolved. In germline, CDR1 is SGHTA, CDR2 FQGNSA. V was pared by 0 bases and J by 1 base, with 3 bases between. The CDR3 is made up of 13 amino acids. As DNA, the CDR3 is TGTGCCAGCAGCTTAGCAGAGAACACTGAAGCTTTCTTT. Residues: CASSLAENTEAFF. Using reference TRBV7-2 and TRBJ1-1 for the parts outside the CDR3, the full variable domain is GAGVSQSPSNKVTEKGKDVELRCDPISGHTALYWYRQSLGQGLEFLIYFQGNSAPDKSGLPSDRFSAERTGGSVSTLTIQRTQQEDSAVYLCASSLAENTEAFFGQGTRLTVV.

V gene TRBV18 combines with J gene TRBJ1-3, with D unclear. The CDR3 runs 16 residues. Deletions cut 6 bases from V and 0 bases from J, with 15 bases between. Looked up from germline, CDR1 is KGHSH and CDR2 is LQKENI. The chain's CDR3 is CASSQAGSGSGNTIYF. DNA of the CDR3: TGTGCCAGCTCCCAGGCGGGGTCGGGCTCTGGAAACACCATATATTTT.

Only a few counts were recorded for this clone. The chain employs TRBV5-1 and TRBJ1-4, with a possible D match to TRBD1 (6 bases). Trimming shortened V by 1 base and J by 7 bases, and 14 bases separated the two germline ends. Germline assignment: CDR1 SGHRS and CDR2 YFSETQ. This CDR3 comprises 15 residues. CDR3 protein: CASSLPSGGTEKLFF. Here the CDR3 DNA reads TGCGCCAGCAGCTTGCCCTCGGGGGGCACTGAAAAACTGTTTTTT.

The chain recombines TRBV28 with TRBJ1-5, with TRBD1 matching over 7 bases. Germline values: CDR1 MDHEN, CDR2 SYDVKM. The length of the CDR3 is 17 residues. Trimming removed 4 bases from V and 1 base from J; junction bases left unmatched: 10. The CDR3 spells CASSSIKTGRSNQPQHF. The CDR3 nucleotides read TGTGCCAGCAGTTCCATAAAGACAGGGAGAAGCAATCAGCCCCAGCATTTT.

This clone appeared once. The chain links TRBV6-5 to TRBJ1-6; a weak D match, TRBD1 (5 bases). The CDR3 sequence is 15 residues long. Germline lookup yields CDR1 MNHEY and CDR2 SVGAGI. V was pared by 2 bases and J by 5 bases, with 10 bases between. The CDR3 region is CASSYGTDNNSPLHF. The DNA for the CDR3 is TGTGCCAGCAGTTACGGGACGGATAATAATTCACCCCTCCACTTT.

The chain employs TRBV7-2 and TRBJ2-2; a weak D match, TRBD1 (6 bases). CDR3 length: 16 amino acids. Germline V gene lookup returns CDR1 SGHTA and CDR2 FQGNSA. V was cut by 5 bases and J by 0 bases, with 13 bases left in between. The CDR3 DNA reads TGTGCCAGCAGCCTCCGACAGGCGGCGAACACCGGGGAGCTGTTTTTT. This encodes CASSLRQAANTGELFF.

In its sample, this clone was seen once. The CDR3 here is CASSPGSFYEQYF. CDR3 nucleotide sequence: TGTGCCAGCAGCCCCGGGTCTTTCTACGAGCAGTACTTC. V is TRBV28 and J is TRBJ2-7; D is unresolved. Trimming left V 6 bases short and J 3 bases short, with 12 bases between. The V gene's germline CDR1 is MDHEN and CDR2 SYDVKM. This CDR3 is built from 13 residues.

The chain combines TRBV6-5 with TRBJ1-6; TRBD1 agrees at 10 bases. The ends lost 4 bases at V and 7 bases at J; junction bases unmatched: 4. This CDR3 comprises 15 residues. Germline CDR1 and CDR2: MNHEY and SVGAGI. In DNA, the CDR3 is TGTGCCAGCAGTTTGACAGGGGGCACCAATTCACCCCTCCACTTT. Its protein product is CASSLTGGTNSPLHF.